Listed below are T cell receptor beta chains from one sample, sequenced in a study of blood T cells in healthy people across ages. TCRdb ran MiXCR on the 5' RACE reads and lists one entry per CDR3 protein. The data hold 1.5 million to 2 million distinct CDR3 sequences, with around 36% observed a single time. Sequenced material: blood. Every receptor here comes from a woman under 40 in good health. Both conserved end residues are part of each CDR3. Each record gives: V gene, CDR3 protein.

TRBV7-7	CASSSGTGLRYF
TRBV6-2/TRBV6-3	CASSYSFTGGSYEQYF
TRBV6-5	CASSYSVDYGYTF
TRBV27	CASSEYWAQPQHF
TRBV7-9	CASSLARDLRNEQFF
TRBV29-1	CSVEASGTDTQYF
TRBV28	CASTGGRLETQYF
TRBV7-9	CASSSGVGAEAFF
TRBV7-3	CASSLTVGTYNEQFF
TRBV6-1	CASGDGTLVTTNYGYTF
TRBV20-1	CSASRLGSSQPQHF
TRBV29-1	CSAEGSYGYTF
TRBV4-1	CASSHRTNPNTGELFF
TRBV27	CASSNTGGPPYNEQFF
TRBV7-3	CASSLPGGEQYF
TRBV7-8	CASISREGRSSYSEQFF
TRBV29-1	CSAQDLFGGYTF
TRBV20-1	CSARSFPGRAQETQYF
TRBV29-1	CSVPPKETQYF
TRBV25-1	CASSEYPWGTQYF
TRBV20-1	CSAPLLDTQYF
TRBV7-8	CASTKDGGVSTDTQYF
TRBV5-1	CASSPEGLLSHEQYF
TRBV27	CASSFLGVGYEQYF
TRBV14	CASAGGRGLGSNNEQFF
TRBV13	CVSSEKGDEQFF
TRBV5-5	CASSPLGGGPLEQYF
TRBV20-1	CSALGLAGLTDTQYF
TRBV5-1	CASSFLPRVISSYEQYF
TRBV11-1	CASSLGWVQGIDEQYF
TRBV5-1	CASSLVGTDYSADGYTF
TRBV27	CASSKRGAGGKRFF
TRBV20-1	CSAKGGAGPSSYEQYF
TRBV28	CASSLWGGGSDTEAFF
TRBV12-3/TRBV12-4	CASRGYANRYNEQFF
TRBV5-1	CASSLQGPSTDTQYF
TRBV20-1	CSASGTGDPPYEQYF
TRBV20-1	CSARAGTEGFGYTF
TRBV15	CATSGDRGLDEKLFF
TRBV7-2	CASSLEVIGTGFF
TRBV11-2	CASSSKYLGTEAFF
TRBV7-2	CASSLGLLLGREQYF
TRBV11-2	CASSSTGTSGRGSYNEQFF
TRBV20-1	CSARDEVAGDRLNTQYF
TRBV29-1	CSVGSGASSYNEQFF
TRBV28	CASSFLDRVDNQPQHF
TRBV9	CASSSGGGSEQFF
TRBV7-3	CASSLIASGTTDTQYF
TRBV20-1	CSARDWLAGVIWNEQFF
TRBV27	CASSPEGGGYNEQFF
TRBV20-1	CSASHNLDRGPYEQYF
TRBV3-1	CASSPLAGGPTDTQYF
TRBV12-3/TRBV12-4	CASSPDRTGQPQHF